This is a list of T cell receptor beta chains from one sample in a study of T cell responses to AZD1222 COVID-19 vaccine. Sequenced by immunoSEQ multiplex PCR; TCRdb stores in-frame clones only, minus some. The sample yields 150,000 to 200,000 clones, about 92% seen once. Sequenced material: peripheral blood, taken on day 0 of AZD1222 vaccination. All receptors come from an adult in good health. Both conserved end residues are part of each CDR3. D genes are given only for firm matches. Not every row has a clone size; where given, it reads once, few, many or a size class.

V gene	J gene	clone size	D gene	CDR3 protein	CDR3 DNA
TRBV7-2	TRBJ2-3	once	NA	CASNTLGPDTQYF	TGTGCCAGCAACACGTTGGGTCCAGATACGCAGTATTTT
TRBV7-9	TRBJ2-5	NA	NA	CASSLGGLQETQYF	TGTGCCAGCAGCTTAGGGGGGTTACAAGAGACCCAGTACTTC
TRBV27	TRBJ1-2	once	TRBD1	CASKQGGGYTF	TGTGCCAGCAAACAGGGGGGCGGCTACACCTTC
TRBV14	TRBJ2-5	NA	NA	CASSRGAGHYQETQYF	TGTGCCAGCAGCCGTGGGGCAGGACACTACCAAGAGACCCAGTACTTC
TRBV27	TRBJ1-4	NA	NA	CASRLTATNEKLFF	TGTGCCAGCAGACTTACAGCAACTAATGAAAAACTGTTTTTT
TRBV5-1	TRBJ1-1	NA	NA	CASSLNTEAFF	TGCGCCAGCAGCTTAAACACTGAAGCTTTCTTT
TRBV19	TRBJ1-5	NA	TRBD1	CASSEQGYSNQPQHF	TGTGCCAGTAGTGAACAGGGGTATAGCAATCAGCCCCAGCATTTT
TRBV7-9	TRBJ2-2	NA	TRBD2	CASSLGAGGNTGELFF	TGTGCCAGCAGCTTAGGAGCGGGGGGTAACACCGGGGAGCTGTTTTTT
TRBV18	TRBJ1-3	NA	NA	CASSSDSSGNTIYF	TGTGCCAGCTCATCCGACAGCTCTGGAAACACCATATATTTT
TRBV4-3	TRBJ1-1	NA	NA	CASSQDWDQLLGLNTEAFF	TGCGCCAGCAGCCAAGATTGGGACCAGCTATTAGGGTTGAACACTGAAGCTTTCTTT
TRBV9	TRBJ2-6	NA	NA	CASSVGRSSGANVLTF	TGTGCCAGCAGCGTAGGCAGAAGCTCTGGGGCCAACGTCCTGACTTTC
TRBV11-2	TRBJ2-1	NA	NA	CASSLSVFFRGNEQFF	TGTGCCAGCAGCTTGTCAGTTTTTTTTCGAGGGAATGAGCAGTTCTTC
TRBV25-1	TRBJ2-1	NA	NA	CASSPTSINEQFF	TGTGCCAGCAGCCCGACTAGTATCAATGAGCAGTTCTTC
TRBV9	TRBJ2-3	NA	TRBD1	CASSVGTGFGGDTQYF	TGTGCCAGCAGCGTTGGGACAGGGTTTGGGGGAGATACGCAGTATTTT
TRBV5-1	TRBJ2-1	NA	TRBD2	CASSDSGGGGSEQFF	TGCGCCAGCAGCGATAGCGGGGGGGGCGGGAGTGAGCAGTTCTTC
TRBV7-2	TRBJ2-1	NA	NA	CASSLGQEYEQFF	TGTGCCAGCAGCTTAGGGCAAGAATATGAGCAGTTCTTC
TRBV28	TRBJ1-4	NA	TRBD1	CASSLPPGTGFEIFF	TGTGCCAGCAGTCTCCCTCCCGGGACAGGTTTCGAAATTTTTTTT
TRBV6-1	TRBJ2-7	NA	NA	CASSEVVAQSYEQYF	TGTGCCAGCAGTGAAGTGGTAGCACAGTCCTACGAGCAGTACTTC
TRBV29-1	TRBJ1-3	NA	NA	CSISKSSGNTIYF	TGCAGCATTTCAAAGAGCTCTGGAAACACCATATATTTT
TRBV6-4	TRBJ1-5	NA	TRBD1	CASSPTGTSNQPQHF	TGTGCCAGCAGCCCGACAGGGACCAGCAATCAGCCCCAGCATTTT
TRBV27	TRBJ2-7	NA	TRBD2	CASSFWGGYEQYF	TGTGCCAGCAGTTTCTGGGGGGGTTACGAGCAGTACTTC
TRBV5-1	TRBJ1-2	NA	NA	CASSLVGRGYTF	TGCGCCAGCAGCTTGGTGGGCAGGGGCTACACCTTC
TRBV6-5	TRBJ2-2	NA	TRBD1	CASRQGTVNTGELFF	TGTGCCAGCAGACAAGGGACAGTGAACACCGGGGAGCTGTTTTTT
TRBV5-1	TRBJ2-3	NA	TRBD2	CASSLERGVRDTQYF	TGCGCCAGCAGCTTGGAGCGGGGGGTCCGGGATACGCAGTATTTT
TRBV27	TRBJ1-6	NA	NA	CASGRGIENSPLHF	TGTGCCAGCGGACGGGGTATAGAGAATTCACCCCTCCACTTT
TRBV6-5	TRBJ1-1	once	TRBD1	CAGGTGPINTEAFF	TGTGCCGGGGGGACAGGCCCCATAAACACTGAAGCTTTCTTT
TRBV7-6	TRBJ1-4	NA	NA	CASSRANEKLFF	TGTGCCAGCAGCCGGGCTAATGAAAAACTGTTTTTT
TRBV6-5	TRBJ2-7	NA	NA	CASSYEARGYEQYF	TGTGCCAGCAGTTACGAGGCTAGAGGGTACGAGCAGTACTTC
TRBV27	TRBJ1-6	NA	TRBD1	CASSQDRVSPLHF	TGTGCCAGCAGTCAAGACAGGGTTTCACCCCTCCACTTT